This TCR beta chain was recovered during a study of T-cell memory formation after mild COVID-19 (TCRdb year 2021). Regarding the research as a whole: Most TCR sequence clusters were specific to one of the two donors. In a couple of donors, T-cell clones that expanded and contracted after mild COVID-19 were followed by sequencing TCRalpha and TCRbeta repertoires longitudinally. Two young, previously healthy adult volunteers made up the cohort, one male and one female. What the work shows at the level of the full study, not this receptor alone: The second-wave clones that peaked on day 37 were not confirmed to be SARS-CoV-2 specific. Contracting CD4+ clones were located mainly in the CM and EM memory subsets, whereas CD8+ clones were found to be enriched in EMRA. Only a couple of mild cases were covered by the study, and larger cohorts that include severe cases with pre-infection samples were considered necessary. The detection of some responding clones in pre-infection memory suggests that pre-existing cross-reactive memory T cells joined the SARS-CoV-2 response. From day 15 to 85, contracting clones showed balanced CD4/CD8 phenotypes, whereas a second wave of clones that expanded from day 15 to 37 leaned towards CD4+.

The listed sequencing device is Illumina NovaSeq 6000. cDNA libraries for TCRalpha and TCRbeta were prepared by 5'RACE using constant-segment primers, with sample barcodes and unique molecular identifiers added. Trizol reagent was used to extract RNA from every sample. The libraries were amplified in two PCR steps, and the second step added a second sample barcode and Illumina TruSeq adapters. Sequencing of the libraries was done on an Illumina NovaSeq, producing 2 x 150 bp paired-end reads. Per the source publication's procedure: Demultiplexing of reads and collapsing into UMI-guided consensus sequences were performed with migec v1.2.7. Using mixcr v2.1.11, UMI consensuses were aligned to TRA and TRB V and J templates and then assembled into clonotypes. Clonotypes were classified as expanded or contracted when called significant by both edgeR and NoisET, with noise models trained on biological replicates. For edgeR calls, the cutoffs were a false discovery rate-adjusted p below 0.01 and a log2 fold-change threshold of 1. PCA with hierarchical clustering of max-normalized trajectories of the 1000 most abundant clonotypes was used as exploratory dynamics analysis. Separately sequenced CD4+ and CD8+ repertoires were used to assign the CD4 or CD8 phenotype of responding clones. TCRdb reprocessing: public reads trimmed at Q25 with fastp, clones called with MiXCR, in-frame beta chains kept. For every CDR3 protein sequence, its rows merge into one entry that carries the most common genes and DNA. The V and J calls were not made by the authors but by TCRdb's processing. The sample contains 240,000 or so distinct CDR3 sequences, over 8.5% of them found a single time. The ten largest make up around 23% of the sample.

In its sample, this clonotype was seen a few times. Its recognized antigen is unknown. No much larger clonotype is one base removed from it; base qualities were not supplied. Ficoll-Paque density gradient centrifugation was used to isolate PBMCs. This receptor was identified in a man between 18 and 29 years old who had mild COVID-19 (a few samples of this study predate the infection). The sample titles of this study are shuffled in the database, so cell type and time point are left out; the donor was told from shared clones. Sequences were obtained from PBMCs or a T cell subset sorted from them (not recorded which).

The base sequence is TGTGCCAGCAGCTGGACGGGACTATACGAGCAGTACGTC. It codes for CASSWTGLYEQYV. The receptor chain draws on TRBV7-2 and TRBJ2-7; 7 middle bases align to TRBD2. V is pruned by 4 bases and J by 4 bases, leaving 4 bases of the junction without a gene match. The germline V gene sets CDR1 to SGHTA and CDR2 to FQGNSA. The cysteine opens and the valine closes a CDR3 of 13 amino acids. The entry retains the CDR3 DNA only, 39 bases that are in frame from base 1.